The 32 T cell receptor beta chains reported below all come from one sample, sequenced in a study of T cell responses to AZD1222 COVID-19 vaccine. Some clones are missing from TCRdb's copy, which holds only in-frame ones; the method was immunoSEQ multiplex PCR. The table lists about 78,000 clones, roughly 90% of them singletons. The input for sequencing was peripheral blood, taken on day 0 of MenACWY control vaccination. All receptors derive from an adult in good health.

This clone was counted once. The chain is built from TRBV4-3 and TRBJ1-5; tentatively, D is TRBD1 (6 bases). V shed 3 bases and J shed 3 bases, with 12 bases lying between them. The length of the CDR3 is 15 residues. CDR1 is LGHNA, CDR2 YSLEER, per germline. The CDR3 loop is CASSQETGLNQPQHF. The CDR3, as DNA: TGCGCCAGCAGCCAGGAAACAGGGCTCAATCAGCCCCAGCATTTT.

This chain uses TRBV19 with TRBJ1-1; TRBD1 matches 7 bases. J gave up 2 bases and V 1 base, and 4 bases lay outside the gene matches. From germline, CDR1 is LNHDA and CDR2 SQIVND (reference sequence). The CDR3 totals 15 residues. The CDR3 reads CASSIVNRGNTEAFF. CDR3 in DNA: TGTGCCAGTAGTATAGTCAACAGGGGAAACACTGAAGCTTTCTTT.

The CDR3 loop reads CASSIGSWTGRNTEAFF. CDR3 in DNA: TGTGCCAGTAGTATAGGTTCCTGGACAGGGCGGAACACTGAAGCTTTCTTT. V usage is TRBV19 and J usage is TRBJ1-1, with TRBD1 matching over 8 bases. The CDR3 sequence is 17 residues long. V shed 1 base, J shed 1 base, and the junction held 8 bases outside the gene matches. The germline V gene has CDR1 LNHDA and CDR2 SQIVND (reference sequence).

The V call is TRBV7-2, the J call TRBJ1-1; unclear D gene. Germline V gene data show CDR1 as SGHTA and CDR2 as FQGNSA. V lost 1 base, J lost 8 bases, and 11 bases lay in between. The CDR3 runs 13 residues. CDR3 in DNA: TGTGCCAGCAGCTTAGGCCGTAGGGAGGAAGCTTTCTTT. Translation gives CASSLGRREEAFF.

V usage is TRBV2 and J usage is TRBJ1-2, with unresolved D. The CDR3 loop spans 12 amino acids. Germline CDR1 SNHLY, CDR2 FYNNEI. V was clipped by 6 bases and J by 3 bases, with 8 bases between them. CDR3 amino acids: CASSTSDYGYTF. The DNA of the CDR3 is TGTGCCAGCAGCACCTCCGACTATGGCTACACCTTC.

The chain's CDR3 is CASSTRTGSYEQYF. The CDR3 DNA follows: TGTGCCAGCAGCACGAGGACTGGCTCCTACGAGCAGTACTTC. V and J are TRBV9 and TRBJ2-7, with D perhaps matching TRBD2 (5 bases). CDR1 and CDR2 (germline): SGDLS, YYNGEE. CDR3 length: 14 residues. Between the trimmed V and J ends, which lost 4 bases and 0 bases, there was a span of 11 bases.

The chain uses TRBV6-5 and TRBJ2-1, with TRBD1 matching 7 bases. From germline, CDR1 is MNHEY and CDR2 SVGAGI. After removal of 6 bases from V and 0 bases from J, the junction contained 5 bases not matched to a gene. This CDR3 spans 15 amino acids. The CDR3 bases are TGTGCCAGCAGGGGGACAGCTAGCTCCTACAATGAGCAGTTCTTC. Translated, it gives CASRGTASSYNEQFF.

The V call is TRBV12-3 or TRBV12-4, the J call TRBJ2-3; no reliable D call. Trimming shortened V by 2 bases and J by 0 bases, and 3 bases separated the two germline ends. The CDR3 sequence is 13 residues long. CDR3 DNA: TGTGCCAGCAGTTTACCGAGCACAGATACGCAGTATTTT. Its translation is CASSLPSTDTQYF.

The table lists this clone with a few counts. V and J are TRBV5-1 and TRBJ2-1; 9 bases are a match to TRBD2. Germline V gives CDR1 SGHRS, CDR2 YFSETQ. The CDR3 loop spans 15 amino acids. Germline trimming cut 2 bases from V and 8 bases from J; bases unmatched to any gene: 8. The CDR3 DNA reads as TGCGCCAGCAGCTTTGGGAGCGGGGGGCTCTATGAGCAGTTCTTC. Translation gives CASSFGSGGLYEQFF.

This chain uses TRBV6-5 with TRBJ2-7, with D possibly called TRBD1 or TRBD2 (5 bases each). The CDR3 covers 15 residues. V was trimmed by 0 bases and J by 1 base, leaving 10 bases between them. Germline V gene sequence: CDR1 MNHEY, CDR2 SVGAGI. The CDR3, as DNA: TGTGCCAGCAGTTACTCGAGGGGACCTTCCTACGAGCAGTACTTC. It translates to CASSYSRGPSYEQYF.

This rearrangement joins TRBV27 to TRBJ2-1, with 12 bases aligning to TRBD2. This CDR3 region has 15 residues. Germline-derived CDR1 and CDR2 are MNHEY and SMNVEV (reference sequence). Trimming took 4 bases from V and 8 from J; bases not matched to a gene: 6. Here the CDR3 DNA reads TGTGCCAGCAGTTCCGCTAGCGGGGGGGTGTATGAGCAGTTCTTC. This sequence encodes CASSSASGGVYEQFF.

The chain links TRBV7-8 to TRBJ1-1; 9 positions match TRBD1. Germline CDR1 is SGHVS and CDR2 is FQNEAQ. After removal of 1 base from V and 3 bases from J, the junction contained 6 bases not matched to a gene. CDR3 size: 16 residues. CDR3 DNA sequence: TGTGCCAGCAGCTTAGATTCTGGACAGGGGCACACTGAAGCTTTCTTT. Amino acids: CASSLDSGQGHTEAFF.

V usage is TRBV7-3 and J usage is TRBJ1-3, with 7 bases that match TRBD1. Per the germline V gene, CDR1 is SGHTA and CDR2 is FQGTGA. The CDR3 totals 17 residues. Trimming cost V 1 base and J 0 bases; bases outside gene matches: 6. The CDR3 DNA follows: TGTGCCAGCAGCTTAATTCAGGGGGGCTTCTCTGGAAACACCATATATTTT. Protein: CASSLIQGGFSGNTIYF.

This clone came up a few times. CDR3 in DNA: TGTGCCAGCTCACCAGTTGGACAGTTCTTCTCTGGAAACACCATATATTTT. The encoded protein is CASSPVGQFFSGNTIYF. The V gene is TRBV18, the J gene TRBJ1-3, with a possible D match to TRBD1 (6 bases). V gave up 2 bases and J gave up 0 bases, with 14 bases separating them. The CDR3 runs to 17 residues. Germline V CDR1 and CDR2: KGHSH, LQKENI.

This clone was seen just once. The rearrangement uses TRBV6-5 and TRBJ1-4; D perhaps matches TRBD1 (6 bases). V dropped 5 bases and J dropped 7 bases, with 14 bases sitting between them. Germline assignment: CDR1 MNHEY and CDR2 SVGAGI. The CDR3 length is 14 residues. The CDR3 DNA reads as TGTGCCAGCAGTCCCGGGGGGGGCGTTGAAAAACTGTTTTTT. Protein product: CASSPGGGVEKLFF.

The chain is built from TRBV29-1 and TRBJ1-3, with D unresolved. Germline loops: CDR1 SQVTM, CDR2 ANQGSEA. This CDR3 spans 12 amino acids. Trimming stripped 5 bases from V and 0 bases from J, with 5 bases between. CDR3: CSVLYSGNTIYF. In DNA, the CDR3 is TGCAGCGTTCTTTACTCTGGAAACACCATATATTTT.

Written as DNA, the CDR3 is TGTGCCGCAGGAGTACCCTACAATCAGCCCCAGCATTTT. Translated: CAAGVPYNQPQHF. V usage is TRBV21-1 and J usage is TRBJ1-5. TRBV21-1 is a listed pseudogene. This CDR3 region has 13 residues.

V gene TRBV4-3 combines with J gene TRBJ1-3; no definite D call. Deletions cut 0 bases from V and 4 bases from J, with 4 bases between. This CDR3 comprises 13 residues. Per germline, CDR1 LGHNA and CDR2 YSLEER. The CDR3 DNA follows: TGCGCCAGCAGCCAAGATCGGGGAAACACCATATATTTT. Translating gives CASSQDRGNTIYF.

J is TRBJ2-3 and V is TRBV9, with a possible D match to TRBD1 (5 bases). Trimming took off 4 bases at V and 2 bases at J, with 17 bases between the two ends. Germline CDR1 is SGDLS and CDR2 is YYNGEE. The CDR3 is 16 residues long. CDR3 sequence reads: CASSRGSISPTDTQYF. The CDR3 coding sequence is TGTGCCAGCAGCAGGGGATCCATAAGCCCCACAGATACGCAGTATTTT.

The V gene is TRBV6-1, the J gene TRBJ1-2; D may be TRBD1 (5 bases). V was pared by 1 base and J by 7 bases, with 13 bases between. Germline-derived CDR1 and CDR2 are MNHNS and SASEGT. The CDR3 loop spans 14 amino acids. CDR3 loop: CASSEGLLTGGYTF. CDR3 coding DNA: TGTGCCAGCAGTGAAGGTCTACTTACAGGTGGCTACACCTTC.

This chain joins TRBV3-1 (or the pseudogene TRBV3-2) and TRBJ2-2; D gene uncertain. The germline V gene encodes CDR1 LGHDT and CDR2 YNNKEL (reference sequence). The V end was cut by 2 bases, the J end by 0 bases, with 7 bases between. The CDR3 sequence is 15 residues long. The DNA of the CDR3 is TGTGCCAGCAGCCAAAAGGTTACGAACACCGGGGAGCTGTTTTTT. This translates into CASSQKVTNTGELFF.

V gene TRBV5-1 combines with J gene TRBJ1-4, with D unclear. The CDR3 runs to 14 residues. Germline V CDR1 and CDR2: SGHRS, YFSETQ. V was pared by 0 bases and J by 2 bases, with 5 bases between. This CDR3 is CASSLGPTNEKLFF. CDR3 coding DNA: TGCGCCAGCAGCTTGGGACCGACTAATGAAAAACTGTTTTTT.

A few counts support this clone. V and J are TRBV10-3 and TRBJ1-1; D possibly corresponds to TRBD1 (5 bases). Germline V gives CDR1 ENHRY, CDR2 SYGVKD. V was clipped by 0 bases and J by 6 bases, with 11 bases between them. This CDR3 is built from 14 residues. The CDR3 region has the DNA TGTGCCATCAGTGAGTCTGGGCGGGGGGCTGAAGCTTTCTTT. This codes for CAISESGRGAEAFF.

In regard to this clone: Other nucleotide sequences in the sample specify the same CDR3. V is TRBV6-1 and J is TRBJ1-5; D remains ambiguous. This CDR3 comprises 13 residues. Germline lookup yields CDR1 MNHNS and CDR2 SASEGT. Trimming stripped 3 bases from V and 2 bases from J, with 5 bases between. DNA for the CDR3: TGTGCCAGCAGTGAGGTGGGCAATCAGCCCCAGCATTTT. It yields the protein CASSEVGNQPQHF.

The genes are TRBV30 and TRBJ1-5; D uncertain. Trimming shortened V by 2 bases and J by 5 bases, and 10 bases separated the two germline ends. Germline V gives CDR1 GTSNPN, CDR2 SVGIG (reference sequence). The CDR3 is 13 residues long. Here the CDR3 reads CAWSPSLDQPQHF. The CDR3 DNA sequence: TGTGCCTGGAGTCCCTCTCTGGATCAGCCCCAGCATTTT.

Turning to this clone: The sample has other DNA sequences that encode this CDR3 too. The rearrangement links TRBV19 to TRBJ1-5; D is undetermined. Trimming shortened V by 7 bases and J by 0 bases, and 10 bases separated the two germline ends. Germline loops: CDR1 LNHDA, CDR2 SQIVND (reference sequence). This CDR3 has 14 residues. The CDR3: CASTQPYSNQPQHF. The CDR3 region has the DNA TGTGCCAGTACCCAGCCCTATAGCAATCAGCCCCAGCATTTT.

The chain employs TRBV19 and TRBJ1-5; D may be TRBD1 (6 bases). The V and J ends lost 6 bases and 0 bases respectively, with 24 bases between them. This CDR3 has 19 amino acids. Per the germline V gene, CDR1 is LNHDA and CDR2 is SQIVND (reference sequence). Here the CDR3 DNA reads TGTGCCAGTAGCACCCGTTTGGGGTCGGGGGCTTATAGCAATCAGCCCCAGCATTTT. Translation gives CASSTRLGSGAYSNQPQHF.

V is TRBV11-2 and J is TRBJ1-4, with a weak D call TRBD1 (6 bases). The ends were cut back, 5 bases at V and 0 bases at J, with 13 bases in the middle. There are 16 residues in the CDR3. Germline V lookup: CDR1 SGHAT, CDR2 FQNNGV. The CDR3 bases are TGTGCCAGCAGCACCCGAAGGGGGGCAACTAATGAAAAACTGTTTTTT. This translates into CASSTRRGATNEKLFF.

In this sample, this clone turned up once. The CDR3 sequence: CASSQGAEAFF. The CDR3 DNA sequence: TGCGCCAGCAGCCAGGGGGCCGAAGCTTTCTTT. V usage is TRBV10-2 and J usage is TRBJ1-1; TRBD1 matches at 8 bases. CDR1 and CDR2 (germline): WSHSY, SAAADI. The CDR3 consists of 11 residues. V trimming: 6 bases; J trimming: 8 bases; junction bases outside the gene matches: 2.

The chain couples TRBV11-1 to TRBJ2-7, with TRBD2 matching 12 bases. The ends lost 5 bases at V and 5 bases at J; junction bases unmatched: 10. The CDR3 is 16 residues long. Germline loops: CDR1 SGHAT, CDR2 FQDESV (reference sequence). CDR3 sequence (DNA): TGTGCCAGCAGCCTGCTAACTAGCGGGGGGAACGACGAGCAGTACTTC. Translated: CASSLLTSGGNDEQYF.

This chain links TRBV27 with TRBJ1-1; TRBD1 is a possible D gene (5 bases). The CDR3 extends over 15 amino acids. Between the trimmed V and J ends, which lost 6 bases and 4 bases, there was a span of 18 bases. Germline values: CDR1 MNHEY, CDR2 SMNVEV (reference sequence). The DNA of the CDR3 is TGTGCCAGCAGCTCACGGTGGGGGAGCGGCACTGAAGCTTTCTTT. This sequence encodes CASSSRWGSGTEAFF.

This clone has just a few counts. The chain is built from TRBV6-6 and TRBJ2-6; 8 bases fit TRBD1. Losses at the gene ends were 5 bases for V and 0 bases for J; bases not matched to a gene: 9. Germline CDR1 and CDR2: MNHNY and SVGAGI (reference sequence). CDR3 length: 18 amino acids. For the CDR3, the DNA is TGTGCCAGCAGTCCTCGGACAGGGAGGCTCTCTGGGGCCAACGTCCTGACTTTC. It is translated as CASSPRTGRLSGANVLTF.